This T cell receptor (beta chain) was found in a study of blood T cell repertoires in COVID-19. Whole-study context: Samples representing acute and convalescent COVID-19 were sourced from the United States, Italy and Spain.

Method: immunoSEQ multiplex PCR; TCRdb's copy keeps in-frame clones and lacks some. Here the sample spans some 180,000 clones, 85% being singletons. All enrollees were about 18 to 89 years old and from about 25 US areas. Germline CDR1 SGHTA, CDR2 FQGNSA. The length of the CDR3 is 14 residues. V was clipped by 4 bases and J by 1 base, with 10 bases between them. The TCR sequence derives from a man aged 40-55 years who had recovered from COVID-19. Sequencing input: PBMCs or T cells enriched from blood (not recorded which). This chain uses TRBV7-2 with TRBJ1-1, with D possibly being TRBD1 (6 bases). CDR3 bases: TGTGCCAGCAGCTCCAGACAGGAGAACACTGAAGCTTTCTTT. Translating gives CASSSRQENTEAFF.